Listed below are T cell receptor beta chains from one sample, sequenced in a study of blood T cell repertoires in COVID-19. Produced via immunoSEQ multiplex PCR; TCRdb's table is partial and in-frame only. The data contain about 60,000 clones, around 88% of them singletons. What was sequenced was peripheral blood. The receptors shown here come from a man in his sixties with acute or convalescent COVID-19. The CDR3 runs from the conserved cysteine through the conserved F or W. D genes are given only for firm matches. Clone size is not always given. Where it is, it says once, few, many or a class for expanded clones.

d_call,v_call,clone_size,j_call,cdr3_nt,cdr3_aa
TRBD1,TRBV24-1,-,TRBJ1-1,TGTGCCACCACAGGAGGACAGGGGGGCACTGAAGCTTTCTTT,CATTGGQGGTEAFF
TRBD2,TRBV7-3,-,TRBJ2-7,TGTGCCAGCAGCTCGACCGCGGGGGGCGAGCAGTACTTC,CASSSTAGGEQYF
-,TRBV14,-,TRBJ2-1,TGTGCCAGCAGCCAAGTCATCAGGAATGAGCAGTTCTTC,CASSQVIRNEQFF
-,TRBV29-1,-,TRBJ1-3,TGCAGCGTCGCGGGGAACTCTGGAAACACCATATATTTT,CSVAGNSGNTIYF
TRBD1,TRBV19,-,TRBJ1-5,TGTGCCAGTAGTACTCCCGGACAGGGGAATCAGCCCCAGCATTTT,CASSTPGQGNQPQHF
-,TRBV30,few,TRBJ1-1,TGTGCCTGGAATGCTAGGGGGGGATCTGAAGCTTTCTTT,CAWNARGGSEAFF
TRBD2,TRBV5-1,-,TRBJ2-1,TGCGCCAGCAGTGGAGCGGGAGGCAACAATGAGCAGTTCTTC,CASSGAGGNNEQFF
-,TRBV5-1,once,TRBJ2-5,TGCGCCAGCAGCTGGACAGTCCAAGAGACCCAGTACTTC,CASSWTVQETQYF
TRBD1,TRBV18,once,TRBJ2-1,TGTGCCAGCTCAGGAGGGACAGGGGGCTCGCGTGAGCAGTTCTTC,CASSGGTGGSREQFF
TRBD1,TRBV12-3/TRBV12-4,-,TRBJ1-2,TGTGCCAGCACCACGACAGGGAGGTATGGCTACACCTTC,CASTTTGRYGYTF
TRBD1,TRBV11-2,-,TRBJ2-4,TGTGCCAGCAGCCTCACACCGGGACAGGGGATAGCCAAAAACATTCAGTACTTC,CASSLTPGQGIAKNIQYF
TRBD2,TRBV28,-,TRBJ2-3,TGTGCCAGCGCCTCGGGACTAGCGGGACGCACAGATACGCAGTATTTT,CASASGLAGRTDTQYF
TRBD1,TRBV9,-,TRBJ2-1,TGTGCCAGCAGCGCTTCCGGGACAGGGACCCTAATGAGCAAGTTCTTC,CASSASGTGTLMSKFF
-,TRBV30,-,TRBJ2-2,TGTGCCTGGAGCCAAACCGGAGTCGGGGAGCTGTTTTTT,CAWSQTGVGELFF
-,TRBV18,-,TRBJ2-3,TGTGCCAGCTCTTGGGGCGGTAGCACAGATACGCAGTATTTT,CASSWGGSTDTQYF
TRBD1,TRBV11-2,-,TRBJ1-2,TGTGCCAGCAGCACACAGGGGGCGTATGGCTACACCTTC,CASSTQGAYGYTF
-,TRBV2,-,TRBJ1-1,TGTGCCAGCATAAGAGAAAGGGGGACTGAAGCTTTCTTT,CASIRERGTEAFF
-,TRBV4-1,once,TRBJ1-2,TGCGCCAGCAGCCAAGGCATACAGGGTTCGGCCTATGGCTACACCTTC,CASSQGIQGSAYGYTF
-,TRBV7-8,few,TRBJ1-2,TGTGCCAGCAGCTCCGGGACACTGAGCTATGGCTACACCTTC,CASSSGTLSYGYTF
TRBD2,TRBV2,-,TRBJ2-2,TGTGCCAGCGGGGCTAGCGGGTCGAACACCGGGGAGCTGTTTTTT,CASGASGSNTGELFF
-,TRBV18,-,TRBJ2-1,TGTGCCAGCTCACCATCCCGGGGCGGGGCCTCCTACAATGAGCAGTTCTTC,CASSPSRGGASYNEQFF
-,TRBV27,-,TRBJ2-2,TGTGCCAGCAGTTCCCGACATCGCGGGGAGCTGTTTTTT,CASSSRHRGELFF
TRBD1,TRBV5-4,once,TRBJ1-4,TGTGCCAGCAGCTTGACAGGGGGGTCCCGGGGAAAACTGTTTTTT,CASSLTGGSRGKLFF
-,TRBV7-9,-,TRBJ1-1,TGTGCCAGCAGCTTAGGTGAGGTTCTGGACACTGAAGCTTTCTTT,CASSLGEVLDTEAFF
-,TRBV20-1,-,TRBJ1-2,TGCAGTGCTAGAACAGGCTATGGCTACACCTTC,CSARTGYGYTF
TRBD1,TRBV19,-,TRBJ1-1,TGTGCCAGTAGTATGAGGGGACAGGTGAACACTGAAGCTTTCTTT,CASSMRGQVNTEAFF
TRBD2,TRBV18,-,TRBJ2-7,TGTGCCAGCTCACCGTCTCTCGCGGGAGATGACGAGCAGTACTTC,CASSPSLAGDDEQYF
TRBD2,TRBV7-9,-,TRBJ2-3,TGTGCCAGCAGCTTAAGGACTAGCGGGAGCCCCACAGATACGCAGTATTTT,CASSLRTSGSPTDTQYF
-,TRBV3-1/TRBV3-2,-,TRBJ1-1,TGTGCCAGCAGCCAGGCAGATTCGAACACTGAAGCTTTCTTT,CASSQADSNTEAFF
-,TRBV14,-,TRBJ1-1,TGTGCCAGCAGCCAACCCGGGGGGGGAACTGAAGCTTTCTTT,CASSQPGGGTEAFF
-,TRBV5-4,-,TRBJ2-3,TGTGCCAGCAGCTCCCCGGGAGCAGCTAGCACAGATACGCAGTATTTT,CASSSPGAASTDTQYF
-,TRBV3-1/TRBV3-2,-,TRBJ2-7,TGTGCCAGCAGCTTGCCCCCTGGCTCCAGCTCCTACGAGCAGTACTTC,CASSLPPGSSSYEQYF
-,TRBV12-3/TRBV12-4,-,TRBJ2-3,TGTGCCAGCAGTTATCTTAGGGGGGATACGCAGTATTTT,CASSYLRGDTQYF
TRBD1,TRBV2,-,TRBJ1-2,TGTGCCAGCAGAGTCGGACAGGGGAATTTTGGCTACACCTTC,CASRVGQGNFGYTF
-,TRBV7-3,-,TRBJ2-3,TGTGCCAGCAGCTTATTAGGGCAGGGTCATAGAGATACGCAGTATTTT,CASSLLGQGHRDTQYF
-,TRBV7-3,-,TRBJ2-2,TGTGCCAACGCACTGGGGCGGCACACCGGGGAGCTGTTTTTT,CANALGRHTGELFF
-,TRBV7-3,-,TRBJ1-1,TGTGCCAGCAGCACTGGGGGGGACCCGGCCGAAGCTTTCTTT,CASSTGGDPAEAFF
-,TRBV25-1,-,TRBJ2-2,TGTGCCCCAAGGAGGGCAGGGAATAACACCGGGGAGCTGTTTTTT,CAPRRAGNNTGELFF
TRBD1,TRBV29-1,-,TRBJ2-6,TGCAGCGTAAGGACAGGGAGCTCTGGGGCCAACGTCCTGACTTTC,CSVRTGSSGANVLTF
TRBD1,TRBV30,-,TRBJ1-5,TGTGCCTGGAGCCCCCAGCAGGGGGGTGCCAATCAGCCCCAGCATTTT,CAWSPQQGGANQPQHF
-,TRBV6-1,-,TRBJ2-3,TGTGCCAGCAGTGAAGGGACGGGAGCAGATACGCAGTATTTT,CASSEGTGADTQYF
TRBD1,TRBV30,once,TRBJ1-3,TGTGCCTGGAGTTCCGGGACAGGGACTGGAAACACCATATATTTT,CAWSSGTGTGNTIYF
TRBD1,TRBV5-1,-,TRBJ2-7,TGCGCCAGCAGCTTGGCAACAGGGGCTGCCTACGAGCAGTACTTC,CASSLATGAAYEQYF
-,TRBV5-1,-,TRBJ2-6,TGCGCCAGCAGCTTACGCCGGAGCTCTGGGGCCAACGTCCTGACTTTC,CASSLRRSSGANVLTF
TRBD1,TRBV18,-,TRBJ1-1,TGTGCCAGCTCACCACGGACAGGGCGAGACACTGAAGCTTTCTTT,CASSPRTGRDTEAFF
-,TRBV4-1,-,TRBJ1-5,TGCGCCAGCAGCCAAGGACAGGAGAATCAGCCCCAGCATTTT,CASSQGQENQPQHF
-,TRBV18,-,TRBJ2-2,TGTGCCAGCTCACGGAGGACGGACACCGGGGAGCTGTTTTTT,CASSRRTDTGELFF
TRBD2,TRBV10-2,-,TRBJ2-5,TGCGCCAGCAGCGCTGGACTAGTGCCGTGGGAGACCCAGTACTTC,CASSAGLVPWETQYF
TRBD1,TRBV9,-,TRBJ1-3,TGTGCCAGCAGCACAGGGACAGGCAGAAACACCATATATTTT,CASSTGTGRNTIYF
-,TRBV5-1,few,TRBJ1-1,TGCGCCAGCAGCTTGGAGTCGAACCTCGGGACTGAAGCTTTCTTT,CASSLESNLGTEAFF
-,TRBV19,few,TRBJ1-5,TGTGCCAGTAGTGAACGTTCCGGGACTAGGAGCAATCAGCCCCAGCATTTT,CASSERSGTRSNQPQHF
TRBD1,TRBV2,-,TRBJ1-1,TGTGCCAGAGGACAGGTCCCGAACACTGAAGCTTTCTTT,CARGQVPNTEAFF
-,TRBV5-6,-,TRBJ1-4,TGTGCCAGCAGCTGGGGGGGCCCAACTAATGAAAAACTGTTTTTT,CASSWGGPTNEKLFF
TRBD1,TRBV3-1/TRBV3-2,-,TRBJ2-5,TGTGCCAGCAGCCCCCCCAGGGGGCAAGAGACCCAGTACTTC,CASSPPRGQETQYF
TRBD1,TRBV6-6,-,TRBJ1-1,TGTGCCAGCAGTTACCAGGGGACAGGGTCCACTGAAGCTTTCTTT,CASSYQGTGSTEAFF
-,TRBV5-1,-,TRBJ2-1,TGCGCCAGCAGCCCCGGGGAAAGCTCCTACAATGAGCAGTTCTTC,CASSPGESSYNEQFF